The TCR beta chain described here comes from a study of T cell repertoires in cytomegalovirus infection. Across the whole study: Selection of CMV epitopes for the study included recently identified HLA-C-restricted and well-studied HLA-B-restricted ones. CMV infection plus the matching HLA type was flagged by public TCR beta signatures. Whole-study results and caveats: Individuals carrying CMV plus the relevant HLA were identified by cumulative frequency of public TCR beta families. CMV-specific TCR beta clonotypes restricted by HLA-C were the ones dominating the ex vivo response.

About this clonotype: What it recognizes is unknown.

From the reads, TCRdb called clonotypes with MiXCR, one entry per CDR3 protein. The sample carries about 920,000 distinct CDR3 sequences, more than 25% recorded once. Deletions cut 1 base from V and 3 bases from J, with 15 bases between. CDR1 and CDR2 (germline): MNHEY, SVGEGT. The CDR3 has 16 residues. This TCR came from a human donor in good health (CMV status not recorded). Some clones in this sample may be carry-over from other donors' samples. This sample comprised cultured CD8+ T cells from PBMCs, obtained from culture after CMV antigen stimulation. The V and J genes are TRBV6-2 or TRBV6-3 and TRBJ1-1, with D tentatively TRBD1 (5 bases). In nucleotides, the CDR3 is TGTGCCAGCAGTTACTATCCAGGTAGAGGGGACACTGAAGCTTTCTTT. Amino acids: CASSYYPGRGDTEAFF.